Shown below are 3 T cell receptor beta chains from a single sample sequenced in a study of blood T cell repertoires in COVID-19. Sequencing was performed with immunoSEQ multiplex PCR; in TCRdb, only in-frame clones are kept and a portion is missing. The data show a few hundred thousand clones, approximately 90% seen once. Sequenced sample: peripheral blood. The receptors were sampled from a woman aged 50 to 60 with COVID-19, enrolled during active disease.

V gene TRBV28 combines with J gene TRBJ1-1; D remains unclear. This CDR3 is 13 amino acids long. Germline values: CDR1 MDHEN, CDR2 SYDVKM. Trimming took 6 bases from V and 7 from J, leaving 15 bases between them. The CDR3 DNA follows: TGTGCCAGCAGCCGTGGCGGCGGGGTTGAAGCTTTCTTT. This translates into CASSRGGGVEAFF.

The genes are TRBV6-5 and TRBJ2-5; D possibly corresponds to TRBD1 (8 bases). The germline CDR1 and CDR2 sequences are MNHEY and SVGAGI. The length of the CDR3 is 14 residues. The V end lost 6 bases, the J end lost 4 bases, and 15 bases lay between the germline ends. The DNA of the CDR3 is TGTGCCAGCAGCCTCACAGGGGGGGGAGAGACCCAGTACTTC. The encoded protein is CASSLTGGGETQYF.

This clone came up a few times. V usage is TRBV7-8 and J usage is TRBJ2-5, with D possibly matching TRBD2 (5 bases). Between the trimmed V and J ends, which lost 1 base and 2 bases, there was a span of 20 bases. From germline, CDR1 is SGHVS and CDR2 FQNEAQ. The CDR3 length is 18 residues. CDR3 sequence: CASSLGPRGRSVQETQYF. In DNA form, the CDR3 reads TGTGCCAGCAGCTTAGGGCCCCGAGGGCGGAGCGTGCAAGAGACCCAGTACTTC.